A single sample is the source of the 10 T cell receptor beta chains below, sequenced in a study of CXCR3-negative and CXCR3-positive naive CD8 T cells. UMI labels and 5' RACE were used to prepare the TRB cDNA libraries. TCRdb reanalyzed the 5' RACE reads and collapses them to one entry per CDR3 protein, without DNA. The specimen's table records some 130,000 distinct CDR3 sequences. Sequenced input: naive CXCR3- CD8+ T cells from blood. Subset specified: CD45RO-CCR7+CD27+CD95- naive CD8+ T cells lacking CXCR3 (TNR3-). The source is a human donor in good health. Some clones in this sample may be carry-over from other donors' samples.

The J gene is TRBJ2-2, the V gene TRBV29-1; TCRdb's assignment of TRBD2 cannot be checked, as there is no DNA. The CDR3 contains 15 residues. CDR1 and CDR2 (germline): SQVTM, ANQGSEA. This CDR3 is CSVERLAGATGELFF.

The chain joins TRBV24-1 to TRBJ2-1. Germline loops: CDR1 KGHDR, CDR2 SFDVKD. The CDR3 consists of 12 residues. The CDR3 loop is CATSDSGNEQFF.

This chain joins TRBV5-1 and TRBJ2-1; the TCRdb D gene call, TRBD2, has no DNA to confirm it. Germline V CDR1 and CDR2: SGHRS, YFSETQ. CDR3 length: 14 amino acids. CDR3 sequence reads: CASSLSSGNNEQFF. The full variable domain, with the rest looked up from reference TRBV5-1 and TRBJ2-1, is KAGVTQTPRYLIKTRGQQVTLSCSPISGHRSVSWYQQTPGQGLQFLFEYFSETQRNKGNFPGRFSGRQFSNSRSEMNVSTLELGDSALYLCASSLSSGNNEQFFGPGTRLTVL.

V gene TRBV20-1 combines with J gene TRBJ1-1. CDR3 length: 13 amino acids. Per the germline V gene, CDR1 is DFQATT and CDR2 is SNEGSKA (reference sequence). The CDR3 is CSASRLMNTEAFF.

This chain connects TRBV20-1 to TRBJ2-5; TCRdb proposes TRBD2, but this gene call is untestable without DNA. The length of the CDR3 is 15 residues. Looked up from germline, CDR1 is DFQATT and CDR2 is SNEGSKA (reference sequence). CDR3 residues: CSADDGTSGQETQYF.

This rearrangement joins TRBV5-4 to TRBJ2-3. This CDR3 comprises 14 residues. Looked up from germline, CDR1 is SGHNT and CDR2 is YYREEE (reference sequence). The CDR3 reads CASSFGGPADTQYF. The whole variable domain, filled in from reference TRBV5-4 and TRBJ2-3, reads ETGVTQSPTHLIKTRGQQVTLRCSSQSGHNTVSWYQQALGQGPQFIFQYYREEENGRGNFPPRFSGLQFPNYSSELNVNALELDDSALYLCASSFGGPADTQYFGPGTRLTVL.

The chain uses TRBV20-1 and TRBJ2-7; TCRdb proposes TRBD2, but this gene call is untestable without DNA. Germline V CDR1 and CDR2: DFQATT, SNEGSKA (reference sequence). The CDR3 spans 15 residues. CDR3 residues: CSASHERLGGYEQYF.

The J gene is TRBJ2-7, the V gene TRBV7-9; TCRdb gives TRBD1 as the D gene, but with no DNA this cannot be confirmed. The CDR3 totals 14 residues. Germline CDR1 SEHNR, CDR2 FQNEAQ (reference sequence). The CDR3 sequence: CASSPRGNFYEQYF.

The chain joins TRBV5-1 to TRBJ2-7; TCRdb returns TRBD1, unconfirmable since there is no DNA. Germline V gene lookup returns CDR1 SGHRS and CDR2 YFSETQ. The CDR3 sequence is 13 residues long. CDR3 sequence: CASSLATDYEQYF.

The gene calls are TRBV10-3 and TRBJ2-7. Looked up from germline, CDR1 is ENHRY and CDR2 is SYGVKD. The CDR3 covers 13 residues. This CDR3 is CAISEFGVYEQYF.